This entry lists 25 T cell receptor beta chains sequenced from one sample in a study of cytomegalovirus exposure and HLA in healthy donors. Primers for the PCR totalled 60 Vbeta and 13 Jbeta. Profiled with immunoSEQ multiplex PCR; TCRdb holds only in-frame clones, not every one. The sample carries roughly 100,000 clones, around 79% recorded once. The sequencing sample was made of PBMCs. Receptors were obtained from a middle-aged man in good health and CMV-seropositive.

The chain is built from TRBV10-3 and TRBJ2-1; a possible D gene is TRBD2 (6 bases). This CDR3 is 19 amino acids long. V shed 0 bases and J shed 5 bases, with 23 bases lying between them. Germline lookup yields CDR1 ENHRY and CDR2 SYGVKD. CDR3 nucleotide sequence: TGTGCCATCAGTGAGTCGCTCGCGGGGTACTCCCGGAGGGACAATGAGCAGTTCTTC. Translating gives CAISESLAGYSRRDNEQFF.

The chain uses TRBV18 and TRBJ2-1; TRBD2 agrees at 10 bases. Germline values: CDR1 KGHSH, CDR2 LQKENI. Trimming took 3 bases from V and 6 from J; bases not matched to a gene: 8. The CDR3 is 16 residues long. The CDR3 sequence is CASSPETGTSANEQFF. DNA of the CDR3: TGTGCCAGCTCACCTGAAACCGGGACTAGCGCCAATGAGCAGTTCTTC.

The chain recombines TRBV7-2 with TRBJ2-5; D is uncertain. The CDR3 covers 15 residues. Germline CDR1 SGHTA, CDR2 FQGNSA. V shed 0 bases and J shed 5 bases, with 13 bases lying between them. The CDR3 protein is CASSLAVGAGETQYF. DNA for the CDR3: TGTGCCAGCAGCTTAGCGGTTGGAGCTGGTGAGACCCAGTACTTC.

This CDR3 reads CASSIDARVGELFF. CDR3 DNA: TGTGCCAGTAGTATAGACGCGAGGGTCGGGGAGCTGTTTTTT. The chain combines TRBV19 with TRBJ2-2; the D gene is possibly TRBD2 (5 bases). The CDR3 covers 14 residues. Germline CDR1 reads LNHDA; CDR2 reads SQIVND (reference sequence). V shed 0 bases and J shed 7 bases, with 9 bases lying between them.

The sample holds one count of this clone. As DNA, the CDR3 is TGTGCCAGTAGTATGAGGGGACAACCGAACACCGGGGAGCTGTTTTTT. Encoded protein: CASSMRGQPNTGELFF. The chain has TRBV19 and TRBJ2-2, with D possibly matching TRBD1 (6 bases). The CDR3 is 16 residues long. V shed 3 bases and J shed 0 bases, with 11 bases lying between them. CDR1 and CDR2 from the germline V gene are LNHDA and SQIVND (reference sequence).

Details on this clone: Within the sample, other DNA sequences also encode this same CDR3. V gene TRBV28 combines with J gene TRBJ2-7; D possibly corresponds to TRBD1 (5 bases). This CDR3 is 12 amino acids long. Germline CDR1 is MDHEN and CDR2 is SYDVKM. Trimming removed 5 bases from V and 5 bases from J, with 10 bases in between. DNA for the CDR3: TGTGCCAGCAGTCTCCAGGGCCACGAGCAGTACTTC. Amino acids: CASSLQGHEQYF.

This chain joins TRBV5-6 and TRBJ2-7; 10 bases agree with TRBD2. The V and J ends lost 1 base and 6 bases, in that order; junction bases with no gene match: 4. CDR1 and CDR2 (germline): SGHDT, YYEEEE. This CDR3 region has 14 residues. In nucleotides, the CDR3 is TGTGCCAGCAGCTTGACTAGCGGGACGGGCGAGCAGTACTTC. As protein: CASSLTSGTGEQYF. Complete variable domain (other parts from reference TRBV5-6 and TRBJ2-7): DAGVTQSPTHLIKTRGQQVTLRCSPKSGHDTVSWYQQALGQGPQFIFQYYEEEERQRGNFPDRFSGHQFPNYSSELNVNALLLGDSALYLCASSLTSGTGEQYFGPGTRLTVT.

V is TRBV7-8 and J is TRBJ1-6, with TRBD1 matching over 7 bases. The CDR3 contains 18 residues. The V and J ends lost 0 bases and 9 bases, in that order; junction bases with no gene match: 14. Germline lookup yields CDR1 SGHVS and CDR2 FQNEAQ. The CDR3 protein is CASSLALGAGGIGSPLHF. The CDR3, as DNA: TGTGCCAGCAGCTTAGCGCTTGGGGCAGGGGGAATAGGTTCACCCCTCCACTTT. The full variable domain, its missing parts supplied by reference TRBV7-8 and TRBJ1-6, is GAGVSQSPRYKVAKRGQDVALRCDPISGHVSLFWYQQALGQGPEFLTYFQNEAQLDKSGLPSDRFFAERPEGSVSTLKIQRTQQEDSAVYLCASSLALGAGGIGSPLHFGNGTRLTVT.

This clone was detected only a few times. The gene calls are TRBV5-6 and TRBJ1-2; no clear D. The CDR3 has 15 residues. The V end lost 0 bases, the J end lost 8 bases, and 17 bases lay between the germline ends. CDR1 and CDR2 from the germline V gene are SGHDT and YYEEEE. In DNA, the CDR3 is TGTGCCAGCAGCTTGGTTGGCAGTACCCTCTGGGGCTACACCTTC. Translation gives CASSLVGSTLWGYTF.

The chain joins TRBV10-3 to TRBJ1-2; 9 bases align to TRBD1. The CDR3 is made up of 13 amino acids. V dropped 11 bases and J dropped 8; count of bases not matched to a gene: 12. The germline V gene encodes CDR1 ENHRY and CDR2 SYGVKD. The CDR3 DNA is TGTGCCGTAGAAAAAGGACAGGGGTCGGGCTACACCTTC. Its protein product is CAVEKGQGSGYTF.

This CDR3 is CASSFNGRENEKLFF. The CDR3 DNA sequence: TGCGCCAGCAGCTTTAATGGTAGAGAGAATGAAAAACTGTTTTTT. This chain joins TRBV5-1 and TRBJ1-4; D not certain. Per germline, CDR1 SGHRS and CDR2 YFSETQ. Trimming shortened V by 2 bases and J by 5 bases, and 13 bases separated the two germline ends. This CDR3 is 15 amino acids long. Drawing the rest from reference TRBV5-1 and TRBJ1-4, the complete variable domain is KAGVTQTPRYLIKTRGQQVTLSCSPISGHRSVSWYQQTPGQGLQFLFEYFSETQRNKGNFPGRFSGRQFSNSRSEMNVSTLELGDSALYLCASSFNGRENEKLFFGSGTQLSVL.

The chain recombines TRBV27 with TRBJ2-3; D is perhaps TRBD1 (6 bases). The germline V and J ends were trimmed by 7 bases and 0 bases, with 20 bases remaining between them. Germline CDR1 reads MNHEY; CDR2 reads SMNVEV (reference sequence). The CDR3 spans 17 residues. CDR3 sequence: CASMKRGTQVSTDTQYF. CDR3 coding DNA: TGTGCCAGCATGAAACGAGGGACACAAGTAAGCACAGATACGCAGTATTTT.

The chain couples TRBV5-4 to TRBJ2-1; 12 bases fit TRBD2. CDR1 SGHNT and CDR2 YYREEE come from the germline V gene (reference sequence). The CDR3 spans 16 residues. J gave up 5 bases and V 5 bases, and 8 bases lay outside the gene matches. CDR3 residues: CASRGTSGPLHNEQFF. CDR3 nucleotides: TGTGCCAGCAGGGGGACTAGCGGGCCACTCCACAATGAGCAGTTCTTC. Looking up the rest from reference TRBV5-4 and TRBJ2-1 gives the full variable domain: ETGVTQSPTHLIKTRGQQVTLRCSSQSGHNTVSWYQQALGQGPQFIFQYYREEENGRGNFPPRFSGLQFPNYSSELNVNALELDDSALYLCASRGTSGPLHNEQFFGPGTRLTVL.

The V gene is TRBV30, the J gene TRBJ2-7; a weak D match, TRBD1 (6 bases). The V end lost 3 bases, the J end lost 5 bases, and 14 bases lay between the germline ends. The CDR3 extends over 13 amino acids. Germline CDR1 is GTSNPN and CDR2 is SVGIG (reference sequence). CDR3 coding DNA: TGTGCCTGGAGAGCAACAGGGATCCACGAGCAGTACTTC. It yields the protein CAWRATGIHEQYF.

The CDR3 loop is CASSGTVNYGYTF. DNA for the CDR3: TGTGCCAGCAGCGGGACAGTAAACTATGGCTACACCTTC. The chain combines TRBV2 with TRBJ1-2; 7 bases map to TRBD1. This CDR3 has 13 amino acids. The V gene end was trimmed by 6 bases and the J gene end by 2 bases; junction bases not matched to a gene: 3. Germline assignment: CDR1 SNHLY and CDR2 FYNNEI. Full variable domain (missing parts from reference TRBV2 and TRBJ1-2): EPEVTQTPSHQVTQMGQEVILRCVPISNHLYFYWYRQILGQKVEFLVSFYNNEISEKSEIFDDQFSVERPDGSNFTLKIRSTKLEDSAMYFCASSGTVNYGYTFGSGTRLTVV.

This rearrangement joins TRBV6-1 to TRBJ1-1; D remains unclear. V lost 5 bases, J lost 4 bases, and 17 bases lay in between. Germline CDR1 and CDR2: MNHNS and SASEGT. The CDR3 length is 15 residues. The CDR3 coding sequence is TGTGCCAGCAGTCCCGAAGGCGCGGGAGGCACTGAAGCTTTCTTT. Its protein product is CASSPEGAGGTEAFF.

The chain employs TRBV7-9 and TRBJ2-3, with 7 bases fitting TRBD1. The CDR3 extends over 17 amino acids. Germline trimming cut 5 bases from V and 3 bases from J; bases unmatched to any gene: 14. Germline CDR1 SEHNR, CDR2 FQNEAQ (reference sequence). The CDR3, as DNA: TGTGCCAGCAGCGCTAGACAGGGTAGGGGGCCAACAGATACGCAGTATTTT. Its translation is CASSARQGRGPTDTQYF.

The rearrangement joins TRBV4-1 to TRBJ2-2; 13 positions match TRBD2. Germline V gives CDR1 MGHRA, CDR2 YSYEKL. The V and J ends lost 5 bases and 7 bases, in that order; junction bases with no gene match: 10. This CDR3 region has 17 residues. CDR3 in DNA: TGCGCCAGCAGCGCGGGACTAGCGGGAACTCTAGGCGGGGAGCTGTTTTTT. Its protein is CASSAGLAGTLGGELFF.

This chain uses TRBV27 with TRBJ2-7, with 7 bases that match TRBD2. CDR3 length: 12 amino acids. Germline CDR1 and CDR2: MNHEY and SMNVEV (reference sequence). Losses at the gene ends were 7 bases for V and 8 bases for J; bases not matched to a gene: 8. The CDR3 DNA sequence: TGTGCCAGCACTACCGGGGAGGGAAAGCAGTACTTC. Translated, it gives CASTTGEGKQYF.

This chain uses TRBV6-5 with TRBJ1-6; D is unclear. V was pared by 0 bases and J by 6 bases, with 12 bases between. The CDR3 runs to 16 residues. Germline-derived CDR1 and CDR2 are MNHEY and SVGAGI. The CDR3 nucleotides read TGTGCCAGCAGTTACTCCCCAGCCTTAGCTAATTCACCCCTCCACTTT. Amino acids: CASSYSPALANSPLHF.

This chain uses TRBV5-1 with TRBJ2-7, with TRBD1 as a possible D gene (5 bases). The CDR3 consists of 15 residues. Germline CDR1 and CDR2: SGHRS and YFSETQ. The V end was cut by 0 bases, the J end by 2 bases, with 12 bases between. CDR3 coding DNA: TGCGCCAGCAGCTTGGAGCCAGGGTCGGCCTACGAGCAGTACTTC. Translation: CASSLEPGSAYEQYF.

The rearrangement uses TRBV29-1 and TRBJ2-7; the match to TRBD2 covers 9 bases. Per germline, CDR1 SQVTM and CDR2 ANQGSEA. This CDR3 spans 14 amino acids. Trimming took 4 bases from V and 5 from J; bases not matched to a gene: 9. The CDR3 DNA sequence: TGCAGCGTTGCCGCCGGGACTAGCATACACGAGCAGTACTTC. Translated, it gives CSVAAGTSIHEQYF.

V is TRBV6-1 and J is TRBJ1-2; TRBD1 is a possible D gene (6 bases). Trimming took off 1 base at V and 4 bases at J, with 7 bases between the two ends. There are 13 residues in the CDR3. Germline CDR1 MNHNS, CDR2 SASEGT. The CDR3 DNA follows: TGTGCCAGCAGTGAAGGGACAGTCTATGGCTACACCTTC. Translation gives CASSEGTVYGYTF.

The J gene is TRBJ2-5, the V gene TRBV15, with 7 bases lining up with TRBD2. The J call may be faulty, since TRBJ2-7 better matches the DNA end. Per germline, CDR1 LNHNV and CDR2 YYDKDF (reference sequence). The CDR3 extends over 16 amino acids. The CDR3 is CATSRDRAGRWDEQYF. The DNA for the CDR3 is TGTGCCACCAGCAGAGACCGAGCGGGAAGGTGGGACGAGCAGTACTTC.

CDR3 residues: CASSMRFATNEKLFF. Written as DNA, the CDR3 is TGTGCCAGTAGTATGAGGTTTGCAACTAATGAAAAACTGTTTTTT. The rearrangement uses TRBV19 and TRBJ1-4; D not resolved. The CDR3 covers 15 residues. The V gene's germline CDR1 is LNHDA and CDR2 SQIVND (reference sequence). V lost 3 bases and J lost 0, with 8 bases in between.